This passage covers 25 T cell receptor beta chains from one sample sequenced in a study of blood T cell repertoires in COVID-19. Sequencing was performed with immunoSEQ multiplex PCR; in TCRdb, only in-frame clones are kept and a portion is missing. The data hold about 95,000 clones, with about nine tenths observed a single time. The sample was peripheral blood. The source is a woman aged 70-85 years with acute or convalescent COVID-19.

Written as DNA, the CDR3 is TGTGCCAGTAGCCTTAAAGATGGACAACCCTCCTACGAGCAGTACTTC. Its protein is CASSLKDGQPSYEQYF. The chain is built from TRBV19 and TRBJ2-7; possible D gene TRBD1, 5 bases. Germline V gives CDR1 LNHDA, CDR2 SQIVND (reference sequence). V lost 6 bases, J lost 0 bases, and 18 bases lay in between. The CDR3 has 16 residues.

The count of this clone is one. The chain employs TRBV7-9 and TRBJ1-2; D ambiguous. CDR1 SEHNR and CDR2 FQNEAQ come from the germline V gene (reference sequence). V dropped 7 bases and J dropped 7 bases, with 16 bases sitting between them. This CDR3 is 13 amino acids long. The CDR3 DNA reads as TGTGCCAGCACCCTAACCGGTTTGGTTGGCTACACCTTC. Amino acids: CASTLTGLVGYTF.

The chain is built from TRBV5-6 and TRBJ1-6; D call uncertain. This CDR3 has 15 residues. Per germline, CDR1 SGHDT and CDR2 YYEEEE. Trimming removed 3 bases at V and 2 bases at J, with 9 bases between. For the CDR3, the DNA is TGTGCCAGCAGCTCGCCGGGTACCTATAATTCACCCCTCCACTTT. It translates to CASSSPGTYNSPLHF.

The chain uses TRBV14 and TRBJ2-1; TRBD2 agrees at 10 bases. V lost 0 bases and J lost 11; bases outside the gene matches: 4. Germline V lookup: CDR1 SGHDN, CDR2 FVKESK. There are 14 residues in the CDR3. The chain's CDR3 is CASSQERTSGKQFF. The CDR3 coding sequence is TGTGCCAGCAGCCAAGAACGGACTAGCGGAAAGCAGTTCTTC.

V and J are TRBV10-3 and TRBJ2-1, with D unresolved. Germline-derived CDR1 and CDR2 are ENHRY and SYGVKD. Trimming removed 3 bases from V and 5 bases from J, with 5 bases in between. This CDR3 has 12 residues. CDR3 sequence reads: CAISDLNNEQFF. The CDR3, as DNA: TGTGCCATCAGTGACTTAAACAATGAGCAGTTCTTC.

The V gene is TRBV30, the J gene TRBJ1-1, with 7 bases identical to TRBD1. The CDR3 extends over 14 amino acids. Germline CDR1 reads GTSNPN; CDR2 reads SVGIG (reference sequence). The ends lost 3 bases at V and 4 bases at J; junction bases unmatched: 8. The CDR3 reads CAWRTGPGGTEAFF. For the CDR3, the DNA is TGTGCCTGGAGGACAGGACCAGGGGGCACTGAAGCTTTCTTT.

The J gene is TRBJ2-7, the V gene TRBV7-2; D gene unclear. Per germline, CDR1 SGHTA and CDR2 FQGNSA. Between the trimmed V and J ends, which lost 7 bases and 7 bases, there was a span of 17 bases. CDR3 size: 13 residues. The chain's CDR3 is CASNSPPLREQYF. CDR3 bases: TGTGCCAGCAACTCGCCCCCATTGAGGGAGCAGTACTTC.

The V call is TRBV27, the J call TRBJ1-1; 10 positions agree with TRBD1. V lost 6 bases, J lost 4 bases, and 8 bases stayed unmatched. CDR3 size: 15 residues. CDR1 is MNHEY and CDR2 is SMNVEV in the germline V gene (reference sequence). The CDR3: CASSTRTGGGTEAFF. CDR3 bases: TGTGCCAGCAGCACCCGGACAGGGGGAGGCACTGAAGCTTTCTTT.

The chain joins TRBV19 to TRBJ2-2; TRBD1 matches 8 bases. Per germline, CDR1 LNHDA and CDR2 SQIVND (reference sequence). The CDR3 is made up of 14 amino acids. Germline trimming cut 5 bases from V and 5 bases from J; bases unmatched to any gene: 4. CDR3 nucleotide sequence: TGTGCCAGTAGTGTCACAGGGGGTACCGGGGAGCTGTTTTTT. It encodes CASSVTGGTGELFF.

The chain combines TRBV7-2 with TRBJ1-2; D may be TRBD1 (6 bases). The CDR3 totals 13 residues. The V gene lost 4 bases and the J gene lost 8 bases, with 14 bases spanning the gap. Germline V gene data show CDR1 as SGHTA and CDR2 as FQGNSA. The CDR3 DNA is TGTGCCAGCAGCTCGCAGGGGTTGGGCGGCTACACCTTC. Its translation is CASSSQGLGGYTF.

The rearrangement joins TRBV18 to TRBJ1-5, with D maybe TRBD1 (6 bases). This CDR3 region has 16 residues. Germline values: CDR1 KGHSH, CDR2 LQKENI. Trimming pared 4 bases from V and 0 bases from J, leaving 13 bases between. CDR3: CASSQDSYFSNQPQHF. In nucleotides, the CDR3 is TGTGCCAGCTCACAGGACAGTTATTTTAGCAATCAGCCCCAGCATTTT.

The chain couples TRBV6-5 to TRBJ1-6, with 8 bases that match TRBD1. The CDR3 sequence is 15 residues long. V lost 5 bases, J lost 8 bases, and 8 bases stayed unmatched. In germline, CDR1 is MNHEY, CDR2 SVGAGI. CDR3 nucleotide sequence: TGTGCCAGCAGTCGGACAGGGAATACGGATTCACCCCTCCACTTT. This sequence encodes CASSRTGNTDSPLHF.

This sequence joins TRBV6-6 and TRBJ2-7; D possibly corresponds to TRBD2 (6 bases). The V and J ends lost 8 bases and 3 bases respectively, with 20 bases between them. CDR3 length: 15 residues. Germline values: CDR1 MNHNY, CDR2 SVGAGI (reference sequence). CDR3 DNA sequence: TGTGCCAGCGCCCGCGGGGCGCGGGTGTTCTACGAGCAGTACGTC. Protein: CASARGARVFYEQYV.

This clone has a single count. This CDR3 reads CASSLGRGYMNTEAFF. The CDR3 nucleotides are TGCGCCAGCAGCTTGGGTAGGGGATACATGAACACTGAAGCTTTCTTT. The chain is built from TRBV5-1 and TRBJ1-1, with TRBD1 as a possible D gene (5 bases). Germline V gene lookup returns CDR1 SGHRS and CDR2 YFSETQ. V lost 0 bases and J 0 bases, leaving 12 bases between the germline ends. This CDR3 spans 16 amino acids.

DNA for the CDR3: TGTGCCAGCAGCCTGGCGGGAGGTCGGGTCACAGATACGCAGTATTTT. Amino acid sequence: CASSLAGGRVTDTQYF. J is TRBJ2-3 and V is TRBV14; 8 bases agree with TRBD2. V was pared by 4 bases and J by 2 bases, with 8 bases of the junction left unmatched. Germline-derived CDR1 and CDR2 are SGHDN and FVKESK. The CDR3 has 16 residues.

The gene calls are TRBV7-9 and TRBJ1-2; 11 bases are shared with TRBD1. After removal of 5 bases from V and 8 bases from J, the junction contained 10 bases not matched to a gene. The CDR3 covers 15 residues. Germline V gene data show CDR1 as SEHNR and CDR2 as FQNEAQ (reference sequence). CDR3 sequence (DNA): TGTGCCAGCAGCCCCTGGGACAGGGGGTCGGAAGGCTACACCTTC. This sequence encodes CASSPWDRGSEGYTF.

The CDR3 sequence is CASKVDPGGYEQYF. The CDR3 DNA is TGTGCCAGCAAGGTCGACCCGGGAGGTTACGAGCAGTACTTC. The V gene is TRBV6-5, the J gene TRBJ2-7, with 7 nucleotides matching TRBD2. Losses at the gene ends were 7 bases for V and 4 bases for J; bases not matched to a gene: 10. Germline loops: CDR1 MNHEY, CDR2 SVGAGI. This CDR3 is built from 14 residues.

V gene TRBV29-1 combines with J gene TRBJ1-1; possible D gene TRBD1, 6 bases. V was trimmed by 3 bases and J by 6 bases, leaving 20 bases between them. The germline V gene has CDR1 SQVTM and CDR2 ANQGSEA. The CDR3 spans 15 residues. The CDR3, as DNA: TGCAGCGTTGAGGGCAGGGGCGCGATTTTCGCTGAAGCTTTCTTT. It specifies CSVEGRGAIFAEAFF.

This clone was seen a handful of times. The chain carries TRBV6-1 and TRBJ1-5; 7 bases agree with TRBD1. Germline V gene data show CDR1 as MNHNS and CDR2 as SASEGT. CDR3 length: 15 residues. The V and J ends lost 1 base and 7 bases, in that order; junction bases with no gene match: 7. The CDR3 region is CASSEETGPGQPQHF. The CDR3 DNA is TGTGCCAGCAGTGAAGAGACAGGGCCTGGACAGCCCCAGCATTTT.

The chain employs TRBV28 and TRBJ1-6; D is uncertain. Germline CDR1 MDHEN, CDR2 SYDVKM. V was shortened by 3 bases and J by 0 bases, with 9 bases between the two germline ends. This CDR3 region has 16 residues. The CDR3 protein is CASSLRASSYNSPLHF. CDR3 sequence (DNA): TGTGCCAGCAGTTTGCGAGCGAGCTCCTATAATTCACCCCTCCACTTT.

The rearrangement joins TRBV5-5 to TRBJ1-1; D not resolved. CDR3 length: 15 residues. Germline-derived CDR1 and CDR2 are SGHKS and YYEKEE (reference sequence). V was cut by 4 bases and J by 2 bases, with 15 bases left in between. CDR3 nucleotide sequence: TGTGCCAGCAGCCAAATTGCGGGTTTTAACACTGAAGCTTTCTTT. This codes for CASSQIAGFNTEAFF.

The rearrangement uses TRBV5-6 and TRBJ2-7, with D possibly being TRBD1 (5 bases). V was clipped by 0 bases and J by 3 bases, with 13 bases between them. The germline V gene has CDR1 SGHDT and CDR2 YYEEEE. This CDR3 region has 15 residues. CDR3 sequence reads: CASSLGQGPGYEQYF. The CDR3 nucleotides read TGTGCCAGCAGCTTGGGGCAGGGTCCAGGCTACGAGCAGTACTTC.

The chain joins TRBV10-3 to TRBJ2-1; a weak D match, TRBD2 (5 bases). The CDR3 loop spans 12 amino acids. The V gene lost 4 bases and the J gene lost 6 bases, with 7 bases spanning the gap. Germline CDR1 is ENHRY and CDR2 is SYGVKD. The CDR3 coding sequence is TGTGCCATCAGTGGCGGGTCCAATGAGCAGTTCTTC. Translation gives CAISGGSNEQFF.

This clone was found once. V usage is TRBV5-1 and J usage is TRBJ2-7; 15 positions agree with TRBD2. The trim removed 4 bases at V and 2 bases at J, leaving 4 bases unmatched. Per germline, CDR1 SGHRS and CDR2 YFSETQ. The CDR3 contains 16 residues. CDR3 in DNA: TGCGCCAGCAGCACACGGACTAGCGGGGGGGCCTACGAGCAGTACGTC. Translation: CASSTRTSGGAYEQYV.

The J gene is TRBJ1-2, the V gene TRBV28; 8 bases are a match to TRBD1. V lost 7 bases to trimming and J lost 7 bases; unmatched junction nucleotides: 11. This CDR3 has 14 amino acids. CDR1 is MDHEN and CDR2 is SYDVKM in the germline V gene. This CDR3 reads CASTASGTGIGYTF. Written as DNA, the CDR3 is TGTGCCAGCACCGCCTCCGGGACAGGAATTGGCTACACCTTC.